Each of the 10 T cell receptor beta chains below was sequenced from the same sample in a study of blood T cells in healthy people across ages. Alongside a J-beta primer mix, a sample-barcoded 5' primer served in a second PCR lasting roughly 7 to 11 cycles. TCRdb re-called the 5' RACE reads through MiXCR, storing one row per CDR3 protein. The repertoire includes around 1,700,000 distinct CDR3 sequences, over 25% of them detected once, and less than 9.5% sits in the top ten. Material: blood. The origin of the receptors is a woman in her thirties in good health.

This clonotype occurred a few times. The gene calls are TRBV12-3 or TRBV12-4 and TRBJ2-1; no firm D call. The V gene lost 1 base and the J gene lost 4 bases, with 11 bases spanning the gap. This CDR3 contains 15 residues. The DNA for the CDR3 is TGTGCCAGCAGTTTAGGGGCATTAGGGTACAATGAGCAGTTCTTC. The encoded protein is CASSLGALGYNEQFF.

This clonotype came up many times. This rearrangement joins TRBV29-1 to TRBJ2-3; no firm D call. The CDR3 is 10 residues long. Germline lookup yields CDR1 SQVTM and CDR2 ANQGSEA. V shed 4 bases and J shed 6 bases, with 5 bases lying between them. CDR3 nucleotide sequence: TGCAGCGTTGTGGCGGATACGCAGTATTTT. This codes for CSVVADTQYF.

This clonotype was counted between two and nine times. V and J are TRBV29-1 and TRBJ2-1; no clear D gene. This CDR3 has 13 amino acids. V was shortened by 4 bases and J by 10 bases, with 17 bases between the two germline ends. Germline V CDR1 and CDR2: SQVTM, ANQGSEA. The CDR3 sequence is CSVGGSSSYEQFF. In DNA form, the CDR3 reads TGCAGCGTTGGGGGTAGCAGCTCCTACGAGCAGTTCTTC.

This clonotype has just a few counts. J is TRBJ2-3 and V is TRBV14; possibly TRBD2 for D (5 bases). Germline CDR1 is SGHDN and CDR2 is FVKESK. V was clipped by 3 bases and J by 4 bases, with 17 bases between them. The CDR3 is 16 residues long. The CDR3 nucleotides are TGTGCCAGCAGCCAGAGACTATCACCAAGCGCAGATACGCAGTATTTT. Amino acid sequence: CASSQRLSPSADTQYF.

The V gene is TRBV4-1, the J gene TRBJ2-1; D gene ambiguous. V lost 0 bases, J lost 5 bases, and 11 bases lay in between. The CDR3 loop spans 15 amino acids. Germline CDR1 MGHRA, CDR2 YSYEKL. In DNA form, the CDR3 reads TGCGCCAGCAGCCAAGAAGGGTTCCGGAACAATGAGCAGTTCTTC. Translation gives CASSQEGFRNNEQFF.

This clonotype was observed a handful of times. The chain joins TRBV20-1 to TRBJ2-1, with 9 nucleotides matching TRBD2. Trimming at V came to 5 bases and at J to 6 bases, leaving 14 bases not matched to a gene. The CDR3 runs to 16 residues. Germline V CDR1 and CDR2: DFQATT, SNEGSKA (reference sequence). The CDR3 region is CSAAPSVAGAFNEQFF. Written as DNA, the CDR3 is TGCAGTGCTGCTCCGTCGGTAGCGGGGGCCTTCAATGAGCAGTTCTTC.

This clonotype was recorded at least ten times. CDR3 loop: CASSQMGAGANVLTF. The CDR3 nucleotides read TGTGCCAGCAGTCAAATGGGAGCTGGGGCCAACGTCCTGACTTTC. V usage is TRBV6-5 and J usage is TRBJ2-6; tentatively, D is TRBD2 (5 bases). CDR3 length equals 15 residues. Germline values: CDR1 MNHEY, CDR2 SVGAGI. V was trimmed by 5 bases and J by 2 bases, leaving 10 bases between them.

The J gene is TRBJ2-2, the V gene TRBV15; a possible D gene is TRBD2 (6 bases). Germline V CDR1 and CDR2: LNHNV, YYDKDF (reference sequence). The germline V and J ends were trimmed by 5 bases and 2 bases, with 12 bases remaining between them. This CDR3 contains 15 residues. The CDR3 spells CATSDRDFNTGELFF. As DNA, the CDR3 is TGTGCCACCAGCGACCGGGACTTCAACACCGGGGAGCTGTTTTTT.

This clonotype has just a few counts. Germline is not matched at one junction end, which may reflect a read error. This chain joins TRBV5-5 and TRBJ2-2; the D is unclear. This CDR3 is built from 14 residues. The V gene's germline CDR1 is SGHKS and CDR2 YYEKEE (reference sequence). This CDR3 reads CASSLWTNTGELFF. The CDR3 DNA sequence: TGTGCCAGCAGCCTTTGGACGAATACCGGGGAGCTGTTTTTT.

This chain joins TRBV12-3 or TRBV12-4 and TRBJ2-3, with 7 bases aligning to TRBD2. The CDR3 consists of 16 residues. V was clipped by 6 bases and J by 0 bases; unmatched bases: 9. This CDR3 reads CASSPRPAGSTDTQYF. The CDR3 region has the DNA TGTGCCAGCAGCCCAAGGCCAGCGGGGAGCACAGATACGCAGTATTTT.